The clone carrying this T cell receptor beta chain was seen a handful of times. Its target is unknown. This sample was taken from a study of blood T cells in healthy people across ages. A sample-barcoded 5' primer and a J-beta primer mix were used in a second PCR of about 7 to 12 cycles. TCRdb recomputed calls from the 5' RACE reads with MiXCR, one row per CDR3 protein. The sample carries more than 500,000 distinct CDR3 sequences, roughly a quarter recorded once. The CDR3 has 14 residues. The V gene's germline CDR1 is SGHAT and CDR2 FQDESV (reference sequence). Trimming took off 2 bases at V and 5 bases at J, with 12 bases between the two ends. General study results and limits: Among long-lived donors, naive CD4+ cells were more numerous and diversity higher than in aged donors. What prevented conclusive comparison of naive and antigen-experienced cells was that PBMCs were unsorted.

What was sequenced was blood. This sequence joins TRBV11-1 and TRBJ2-5; the D is unclear. The receptor's source is a woman between 65 and 79 years old in good health. The CDR3 loop is CASSLSRTLETQYF. CDR3 DNA sequence: TGTGCCAGCAGCTTAAGTAGGACGTTGGAGACCCAGTACTTC.